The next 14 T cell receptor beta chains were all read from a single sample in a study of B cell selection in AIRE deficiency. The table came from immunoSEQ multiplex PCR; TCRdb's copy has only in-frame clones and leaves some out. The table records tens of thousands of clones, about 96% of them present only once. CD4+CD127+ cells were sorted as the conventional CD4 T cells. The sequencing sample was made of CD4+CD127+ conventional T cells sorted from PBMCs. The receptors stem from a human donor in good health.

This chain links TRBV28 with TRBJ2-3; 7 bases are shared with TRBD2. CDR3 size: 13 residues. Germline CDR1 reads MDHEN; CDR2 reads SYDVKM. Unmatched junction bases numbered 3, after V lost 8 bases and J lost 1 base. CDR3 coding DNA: TGTGCCAGCGTAACTAGCGGCACAGATACGCAGTATTTT. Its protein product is CASVTSGTDTQYF.

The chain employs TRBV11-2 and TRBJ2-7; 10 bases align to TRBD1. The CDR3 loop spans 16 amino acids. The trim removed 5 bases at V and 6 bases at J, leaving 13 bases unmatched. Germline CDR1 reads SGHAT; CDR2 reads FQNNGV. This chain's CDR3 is CASSLFGDRGGGEQYF. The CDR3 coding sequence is TGTGCCAGCAGCCTATTCGGGGACAGGGGCGGGGGCGAGCAGTACTTC.

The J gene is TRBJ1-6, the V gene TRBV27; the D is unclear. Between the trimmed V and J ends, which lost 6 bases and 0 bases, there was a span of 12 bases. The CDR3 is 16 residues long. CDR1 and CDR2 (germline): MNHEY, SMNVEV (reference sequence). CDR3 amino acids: CASSPLSSSYNSPLHF. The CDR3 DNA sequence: TGTGCCAGCAGCCCACTCAGTTCCTCCTATAATTCACCCCTCCACTTT.

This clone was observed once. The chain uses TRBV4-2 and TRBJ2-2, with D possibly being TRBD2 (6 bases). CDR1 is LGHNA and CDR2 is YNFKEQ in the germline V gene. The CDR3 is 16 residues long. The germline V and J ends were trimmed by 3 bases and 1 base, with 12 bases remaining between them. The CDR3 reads CASSHAVSGNTGELFF. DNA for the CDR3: TGTGCCAGCAGCCATGCGGTTAGCGGGAACACCGGGGAGCTGTTTTTT.

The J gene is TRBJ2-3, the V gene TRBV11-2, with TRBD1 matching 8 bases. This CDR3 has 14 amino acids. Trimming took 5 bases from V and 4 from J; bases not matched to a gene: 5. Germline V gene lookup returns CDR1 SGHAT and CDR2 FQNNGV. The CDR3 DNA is TGTGCCAGCAGCCGACAGGGGAAGGCAGATACGCAGTATTTT. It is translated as CASSRQGKADTQYF.

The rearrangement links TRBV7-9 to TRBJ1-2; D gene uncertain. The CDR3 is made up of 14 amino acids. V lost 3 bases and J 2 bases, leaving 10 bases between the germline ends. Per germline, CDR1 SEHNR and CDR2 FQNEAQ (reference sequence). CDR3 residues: CASSLLGPNYGYTF. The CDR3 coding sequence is TGTGCCAGCAGCTTGCTAGGGCCCAACTATGGCTACACCTTC. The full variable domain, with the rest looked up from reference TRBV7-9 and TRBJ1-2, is DTGVSQNPRHKITKRGQNVTFRCDPISEHNRLYWYRQTLGQGPEFLTYFQNEAQLEKSRLLSDRFSAERPKGSFSTLEIQRTEQGDSAMYLCASSLLGPNYGYTFGSGTRLTVV.

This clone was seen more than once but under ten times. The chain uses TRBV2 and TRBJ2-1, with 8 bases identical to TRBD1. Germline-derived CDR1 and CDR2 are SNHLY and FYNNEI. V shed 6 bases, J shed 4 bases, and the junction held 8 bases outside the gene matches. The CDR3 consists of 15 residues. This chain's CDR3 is CASRLSRGLYNEQFF. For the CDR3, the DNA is TGTGCCAGCAGATTAAGCAGGGGGCTTTACAATGAGCAGTTCTTC.

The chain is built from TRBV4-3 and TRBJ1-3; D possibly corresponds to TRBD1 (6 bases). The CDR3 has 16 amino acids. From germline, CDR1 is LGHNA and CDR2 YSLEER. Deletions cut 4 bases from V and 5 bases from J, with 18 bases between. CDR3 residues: CASSRDPGTQRNTIYF. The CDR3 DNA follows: TGCGCCAGCAGCCGGGACCCCGGGACACAGAGAAACACCATATATTTT.

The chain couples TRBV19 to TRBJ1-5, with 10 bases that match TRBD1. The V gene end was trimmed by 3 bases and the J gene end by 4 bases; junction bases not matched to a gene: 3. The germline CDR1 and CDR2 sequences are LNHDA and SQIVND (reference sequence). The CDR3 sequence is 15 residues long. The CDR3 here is CASSIRDRGNQPQHF. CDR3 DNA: TGTGCCAGTAGTATCCGGGACAGGGGTAATCAGCCCCAGCATTTT.

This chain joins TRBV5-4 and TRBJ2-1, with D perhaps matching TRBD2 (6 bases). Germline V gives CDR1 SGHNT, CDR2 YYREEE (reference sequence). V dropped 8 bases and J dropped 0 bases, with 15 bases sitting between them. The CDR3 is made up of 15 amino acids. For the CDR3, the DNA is TGTGCCAGTTATAACCGGCGGGACTCCTACAATGAGCAGTTCTTC. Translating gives CASYNRRDSYNEQFF.

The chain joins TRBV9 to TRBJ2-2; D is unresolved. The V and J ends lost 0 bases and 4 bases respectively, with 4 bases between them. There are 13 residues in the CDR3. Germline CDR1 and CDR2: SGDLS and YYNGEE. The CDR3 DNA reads TGTGCCAGCAGCGTAGGACCCACCGGGGAGCTGTTTTTT. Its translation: CASSVGPTGELFF.

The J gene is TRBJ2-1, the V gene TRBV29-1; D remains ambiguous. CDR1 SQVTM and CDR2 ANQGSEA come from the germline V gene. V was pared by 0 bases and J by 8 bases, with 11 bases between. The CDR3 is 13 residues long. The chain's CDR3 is CSVEDPGRDEQFF. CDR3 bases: TGCAGCGTTGAAGACCCCGGCCGGGATGAGCAGTTCTTC.

The CDR3 here is CASSLDRSGRSTEAFF. DNA of the CDR3: TGCGCCAGCAGCCTCGATCGATCGGGGAGGAGCACTGAAGCTTTCTTT. The chain couples TRBV4-1 to TRBJ1-1; D is ambiguous. The CDR3 consists of 16 residues. Deletions cut 4 bases from V and 4 bases from J, with 19 bases between. CDR1 MGHRA and CDR2 YSYEKL come from the germline V gene.

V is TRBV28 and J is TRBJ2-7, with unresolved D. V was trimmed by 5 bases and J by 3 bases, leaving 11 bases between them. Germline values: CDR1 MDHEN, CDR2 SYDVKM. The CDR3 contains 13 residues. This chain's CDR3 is CASSLRAHYEQYF. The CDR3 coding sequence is TGTGCCAGCAGTCTCCGGGCTCACTACGAGCAGTACTTC.